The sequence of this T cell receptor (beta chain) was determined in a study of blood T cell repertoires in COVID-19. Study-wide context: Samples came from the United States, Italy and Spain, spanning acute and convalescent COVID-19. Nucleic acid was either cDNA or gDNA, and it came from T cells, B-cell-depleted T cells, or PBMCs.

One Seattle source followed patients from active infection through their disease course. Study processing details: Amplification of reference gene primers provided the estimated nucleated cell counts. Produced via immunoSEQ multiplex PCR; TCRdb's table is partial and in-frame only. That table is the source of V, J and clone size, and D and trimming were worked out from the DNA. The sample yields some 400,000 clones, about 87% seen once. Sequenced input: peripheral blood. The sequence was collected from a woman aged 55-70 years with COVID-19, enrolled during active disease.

CDR3 sequence (DNA): TGTGCCAGCAGCTCGCGGCTCGGGGGGGCCCCCCCGGTTAGCACAGATACGCAGTATTTT. As protein: CASSSRLGGAPPVSTDTQYF. This sequence joins TRBV5-4 and TRBJ2-3; 8 nucleotides line up with TRBD2. Germline V CDR1 and CDR2: SGHNT, YYREEE (reference sequence). The V gene end was trimmed by 3 bases and the J gene end by 0 bases; junction bases not matched to a gene: 18. The CDR3 contains 20 residues.